This T cell receptor (beta chain) was obtained from a study of blood T cell repertoires in COVID-19. Study details: T cells, B-cell-depleted T cells, or PBMCs provided the cDNA or gDNA that served as material.

Study processing details: Reference gene primers were amplified, and this amplification served to estimate nucleated cell counts. TCRdb's table, derived via immunoSEQ multiplex PCR, lists solely in-frame clones and lacks some. Clonal size and the V and J genes are those of that table, whereas D and trimming came from the DNA. The data contain 200,000 to 250,000 clones, roughly 90% of them singletons. The CDR3 is 13 amino acids. Trimming stripped 3 bases from V and 6 bases from J, with 8 bases between. Recruitment covered about two dozen US areas and drew participants whose ages spanned about 18 to 100 years.

This rearrangement joins TRBV12-3 or TRBV12-4 to TRBJ2-2; D may be TRBD1 (5 bases). Material for sequencing was PBMCs or T cells enriched from blood (not recorded which). This TCR derives from a man aged 25 to 40 who had been exposed to COVID-19. Written as DNA, the CDR3 is TGTGCCAGCAGTTTCCCAGGGCCCGGGGAGCTGTTTTTT. It is translated as CASSFPGPGELFF.